The 3 T cell receptor beta chains in this list originate from one sample, sequenced in a study of T cell responses to AZD1222 COVID-19 vaccine (TCRdb year 2021). Taken with the paper, the label for time point translates to: baseline before first vaccination. The protocol used for the library was the immunoSEQ multiplex PCR assay. TCRdb took over this immuneACCESS table, retaining in-frame rearrangements with V and J assigned. Such tables are incomplete; in checked studies, under half of the missing clones stem from an unresolved V gene, and the remainder is unexplained. The sample table shows approximately 110,000 clones, and about 85% are seen once. 3.5% to 4.5% of the sample comes from the top ten. Material: peripheral blood, obtained on day 0 of AZD1222 vaccination. Receptors were obtained from an adult in good health.

The J gene is TRBJ2-7, the V gene TRBV30; 9 bases match TRBD1. Germline V gene data show CDR1 as GTSNPN and CDR2 as SVGIG (reference sequence). V lost 4 bases, J lost 0 bases, and 7 bases stayed unmatched. The CDR3 contains 15 residues. The CDR3 DNA is TGTGCCTGGAAAACCGGGACAGGGAGCTCCTACGAGCAGTACTTC. Translating gives CAWKTGTGSSYEQYF.

V and J are TRBV27 and TRBJ2-1; D is undetermined. The V end lost 5 bases, the J end lost 4 bases, and 9 bases lay between the germline ends. CDR3 size: 13 residues. CDR1 and CDR2 from the germline V gene are MNHEY and SMNVEV (reference sequence). The CDR3 DNA sequence: TGTGCCAGCAGTCCTGGACCATACAATGAGCAGTTCTTC. Translated, it gives CASSPGPYNEQFF.

The chain combines TRBV9 with TRBJ1-4, with D maybe TRBD1 (5 bases). Trimming removed 4 bases at V and 8 bases at J, with 15 bases between. This CDR3 has 14 residues. Germline loops: CDR1 SGDLS, CDR2 YYNGEE. The CDR3, as DNA: TGTGCCAGCAGCCCCGGTGGGGCAGCGGAAAAACTGTTTTTT. Its translation: CASSPGGAAEKLFF.